This record concerns one T cell receptor beta chain sequence. The data are from a study of blood T cell dynamics during melanoma immunotherapy. This CDR3 is 13 amino acids long. The germline V gene has CDR1 LNHDA and CDR2 SQIVND (reference sequence). Losses at the gene ends were 0 bases for V and 6 bases for J; bases not matched to a gene: 0. Sample time point: week 3, after first cycle of checkpoint inhibitor. TCRdb keeps only in-frame clones here, not all; method: immunoSEQ multiplex PCR. This table has about 11,000 clones, around nine tenths appearing once. The V call is TRBV19, the J call TRBJ2-3; 7 bases align to TRBD1. The sample in question was blood, obtained from a patient treated with checkpoint blockade. The receptor comes from a human donor with melanoma. In DNA, the CDR3 is TGTGCCAGTAGTATAGACAGGGGGGATACGCAGTATTTT. Its protein is CASSIDRGDTQYF.